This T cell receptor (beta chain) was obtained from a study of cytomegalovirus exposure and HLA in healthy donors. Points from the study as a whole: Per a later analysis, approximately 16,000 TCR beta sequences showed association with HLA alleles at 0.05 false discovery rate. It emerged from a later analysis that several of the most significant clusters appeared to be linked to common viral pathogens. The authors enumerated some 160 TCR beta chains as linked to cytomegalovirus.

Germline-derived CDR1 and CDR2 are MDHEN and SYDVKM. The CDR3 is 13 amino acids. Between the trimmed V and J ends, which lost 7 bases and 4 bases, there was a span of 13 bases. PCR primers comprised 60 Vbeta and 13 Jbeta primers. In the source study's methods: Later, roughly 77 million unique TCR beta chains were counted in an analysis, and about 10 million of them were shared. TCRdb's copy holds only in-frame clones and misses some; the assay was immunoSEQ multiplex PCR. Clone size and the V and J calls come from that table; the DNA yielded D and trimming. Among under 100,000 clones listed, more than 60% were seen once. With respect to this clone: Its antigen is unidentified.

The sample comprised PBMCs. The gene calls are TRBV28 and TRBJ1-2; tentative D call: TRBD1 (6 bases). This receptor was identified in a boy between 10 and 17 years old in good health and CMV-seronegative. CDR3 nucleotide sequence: TGTGCCAGCAAAAACAGGGCTTTCTATGGCTACACCTTC. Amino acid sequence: CASKNRAFYGYTF.